This is a list of T cell receptor beta chains from one sample in a study of blood T cell repertoires in COVID-19. TCRdb keeps only in-frame clones here, not all; method: immunoSEQ multiplex PCR. The table lists about 83,000 clones, around 83% of them singletons. The source material was peripheral blood. These receptors all stem from a woman at least 80 years old in a cohort sampled during active or convalescent COVID-19. Both conserved end residues are part of each CDR3. The D gene is left open where the match is weak. Clone size, where shown, is once, few, many, or a class for clones that have expanded.

j_gene: TRBJ1-4; abundance: -; v_gene: TRBV10-3; d_gene: -; CDR3aa: CAISESEEKLFF; CDR3nt: TGTGCCATCAGTGAGTCGGAGGAAAAACTGTTTTTT
j_gene: TRBJ2-1; abundance: -; v_gene: TRBV7-2; d_gene: TRBD2; CDR3aa: CASSLVGLAGGPEQFF; CDR3nt: TGTGCCAGCAGCTTAGTCGGACTAGCGGGAGGGCCTGAGCAGTTCTTC
j_gene: TRBJ1-1; abundance: -; v_gene: TRBV11-2; d_gene: -; CDR3aa: CASSLQANTEAFF; CDR3nt: TGTGCCAGCAGCTTACAGGCCAACACTGAAGCTTTCTTT
j_gene: TRBJ2-5; abundance: -; v_gene: TRBV5-1; d_gene: -; CDR3aa: CASSLQQETQYF; CDR3nt: TGCGCCAGCAGCTTGCAACAAGAGACCCAGTACTTC
j_gene: TRBJ2-7; abundance: -; v_gene: TRBV5-1; d_gene: TRBD2; CDR3aa: CASSGTSGTYEQYF; CDR3nt: TGCGCCAGCTCCGGGACTAGCGGGACCTACGAGCAGTACTTC
j_gene: TRBJ1-6; abundance: -; v_gene: TRBV6-5; d_gene: -; CDR3aa: CASSQTDNSPLHF; CDR3nt: TGTGCCAGCAGCCAGACAGACAATTCACCCCTCCACTTT
j_gene: TRBJ2-1; abundance: -; v_gene: TRBV24-1; d_gene: TRBD1; CDR3aa: CATRTSGRGSYNEQFF; CDR3nt: TGTGCCACCAGGACCTCAGGCAGGGGGTCCTACAATGAGCAGTTCTTC
j_gene: TRBJ1-2; abundance: -; v_gene: TRBV28; d_gene: TRBD1; CDR3aa: CASSPTGGSYGYTF; CDR3nt: TGTGCCAGCAGCCCGACAGGGGGCTCCTATGGCTACACCTTC
j_gene: TRBJ1-1; abundance: -; v_gene: TRBV5-6; d_gene: -; CDR3aa: CASSFGTGGTEAFF; CDR3nt: TGTGCCAGCAGCTTTGGGACGGGGGGCACTGAAGCTTTCTTT
j_gene: TRBJ1-5; abundance: few; v_gene: TRBV29-1; d_gene: TRBD1; CDR3aa: CSVGTGRDQPQHF; CDR3nt: TGCAGCGTCGGGACAGGGCGGGATCAGCCCCAGCATTTT
j_gene: TRBJ1-2; abundance: -; v_gene: TRBV5-1; d_gene: TRBD1; CDR3aa: CASSLAGQGESYTF; CDR3nt: TGCGCCAGCAGCTTGGCCGGGCAGGGGGAGAGCTACACCTTC
j_gene: TRBJ2-1; abundance: -; v_gene: TRBV2; d_gene: TRBD1; CDR3aa: CASSGDRYNEQFF; CDR3nt: TGTGCCAGCAGCGGGGACAGGTACAATGAGCAGTTCTTC
j_gene: TRBJ2-1; abundance: -; v_gene: TRBV19; d_gene: TRBD2; CDR3aa: CASSRGEGRNEQFF; CDR3nt: TGTGCCAGTAGTAGGGGGGAGGGGAGGAATGAGCAGTTCTTC
j_gene: TRBJ1-2; abundance: -; v_gene: TRBV6-1; d_gene: -; CDR3aa: CASSESTGRNGYTF; CDR3nt: TGTGCCAGCAGTGAATCTACAGGGAGAAATGGCTACACCTTC
j_gene: TRBJ2-5; abundance: -; v_gene: TRBV5-1; d_gene: TRBD2; CDR3aa: CASSPRTSGGGETQYF; CDR3nt: TGCGCCAGCAGCCCACGGACTAGCGGGGGCGGCGAGACCCAGTACTTC
j_gene: TRBJ2-7; abundance: -; v_gene: TRBV28; d_gene: TRBD1; CDR3aa: CASSLTGTVSSYEQYF; CDR3nt: TGTGCCAGCAGTTTAACCGGGACAGTGAGCTCCTACGAGCAGTACTTC
j_gene: TRBJ1-6; abundance: -; v_gene: TRBV30; d_gene: -; CDR3aa: CAWSLLEGVGSPLHF; CDR3nt: TGTGCCTGGAGCCTCCTGGAGGGAGTTGGTTCACCCCTCCACTTT
j_gene: TRBJ1-1; abundance: once; v_gene: TRBV30; d_gene: -; CDR3aa: CAWSVGGADTEAFF; CDR3nt: TGTGCCTGGAGTGTAGGAGGGGCGGACACTGAAGCTTTCTTT
j_gene: TRBJ2-7; abundance: few; v_gene: TRBV2; d_gene: TRBD1; CDR3aa: CASSEGTGDHYEQYF; CDR3nt: TGTGCCAGCAGTGAAGGGACAGGGGACCACTACGAGCAGTACTTC
j_gene: TRBJ2-1; abundance: -; v_gene: TRBV5-1; d_gene: TRBD2; CDR3aa: CASSALAGGPNEQFF; CDR3nt: TGCGCCAGCAGCGCTCTAGCGGGAGGGCCAAATGAGCAGTTCTTC
j_gene: TRBJ2-1; abundance: once; v_gene: TRBV9; d_gene: -; CDR3aa: CASSVVSSLDYNEQFF; CDR3nt: TGTGCCAGCAGCGTAGTTTCTAGTCTCGATTACAATGAGCAGTTCTTC
j_gene: TRBJ2-1; abundance: -; v_gene: TRBV5-1; d_gene: -; CDR3aa: CASSGSGLHLNEQFF; CDR3nt: TGCGCCAGCAGCGGATCGGGACTTCACCTCAATGAGCAGTTCTTC
j_gene: TRBJ1-4; abundance: -; v_gene: TRBV7-9; d_gene: TRBD1; CDR3aa: CASSPGQSGEKLFF; CDR3nt: TGTGCCAGCAGCCCGGGACAGAGTGGGGAAAAACTGTTTTTT
j_gene: TRBJ2-1; abundance: -; v_gene: TRBV3-1/TRBV3-2; d_gene: TRBD2; CDR3aa: CASSLGRANEQFF; CDR3nt: TGTGCCAGCAGCCTCGGGAGGGCCAATGAGCAGTTCTTC
j_gene: TRBJ2-3; abundance: -; v_gene: TRBV9; d_gene: TRBD2; CDR3aa: CASSNRGTSGTDTQYF; CDR3nt: TGTGCCAGCAGCAACCGAGGGACTAGCGGAACAGATACGCAGTATTTT
j_gene: TRBJ2-1; abundance: -; v_gene: TRBV2; d_gene: TRBD2; CDR3aa: CASSGLAGVRQFF; CDR3nt: TGTGCCAGCAGTGGACTAGCGGGAGTACGACAGTTCTTC
j_gene: TRBJ2-4; abundance: -; v_gene: TRBV19; d_gene: -; CDR3aa: CASSIVGPGGIQYF; CDR3nt: TGTGCCAGTAGTATAGTCGGGCCCGGGGGCATTCAGTACTTC
j_gene: TRBJ2-3; abundance: -; v_gene: TRBV5-1; d_gene: TRBD2; CDR3aa: CASSLVVAGSTDTQYF; CDR3nt: TGCGCCAGCAGCTTGGTGGTAGCGGGAAGCACAGATACGCAGTATTTT
j_gene: TRBJ1-2; abundance: -; v_gene: TRBV5-1; d_gene: -; CDR3aa: CASSGNSGTGGQTYGYTF; CDR3nt: TGCGCCAGCAGCGGGAACTCCGGGACGGGGGGCCAGACCTATGGCTACACCTTC
j_gene: TRBJ1-6; abundance: -; v_gene: TRBV2; d_gene: TRBD1; CDR3aa: CASSTGDSPLHF; CDR3nt: TGTGCCAGCAGTACAGGGGATTCACCCCTCCACTTT